This paragraph covers one T cell receptor delta chain sequence. TCRdb's protein for this DNA is that of a much larger clone and differs from the translation at residue 17, likely a read error; the protein shown is the DNA translation. This entry comes from a study of γδ T cells in repeated Plasmodium falciparum infection. Gammadelta T cells were flow-sorted from PBMC into Vgamma9/Vdelta2+ and Vdelta2-negative populations for bulk analysis. The CDR3 covers 19 residues. The germline V gene has CDR1 GEAIGNYY and CDR2 EKD. TCRdb applied CATT to the multiplex PCR reads for clone calling. The table lists around 86,000 delta-chain clones, over 1.3% of them singletons.

Sequencing was performed on gamma-delta T cells from blood. This receptor was identified in a pool of human donors (malaria-infected and uninfected, not separated). No J gene was assigned, while the V gene was called as TRDV2; the table's TRDD3 call for D was not verified on the DNA. Written as DNA, the CDR3 is TGTGCCTGTGACACCGATCAAGGGATACGCGCGGGGGATGCCGGTAAACCCATCTTT. Amino acids: CACDTDQGIRAGDAGKPIF.